A selection of T cell receptor beta chains follows, all from one sample in a study of Graves' ophthalmopathy and Graves' hyperthyroidism. TCRdb independently ran MiXCR on the multiplex PCR reads; one entry per CDR3 protein. The table lists around 1,200,000 distinct CDR3 sequences, less than 45% of them singletons. Sample: peripheral blood or thyroid tissue (not recorded which). These receptors were obtained from an adult man with Graves' hyperthyroidism. The CDR3 runs from the conserved cysteine through the conserved F or W. Each record gives: D gene, clone size, J gene, V gene, CDR3 DNA, CDR3 protein. The D gene is left open where the match is weak. Only part of the rows carry a size: once, few, many, or a class if the clone is expanded.

TRBD2	-	TRBJ2-3	TRBV9	TGTGCCAGCAGCGCGTTGGAACTAGCGGGGCTAGATACGCAGTATTTT	CASSALELAGLDTQYF
TRBD1	many	TRBJ1-4	TRBV7-9	TGTGCCAGCAGCAGACCGGGACAGGGGTTTGGGCTGTTTTTT	CASSRPGQGFGLFF
TRBD1	many	TRBJ1-5	TRBV15	TGTGCCACCAGCAGGGGACAGGGGGCTGATCCCCAGCATTTT	CATSRGQGADPQHF
TRBD1	many	TRBJ2-5	TRBV29-1	TGCAGCGTTGACGGGCAGGGGGATTCGGGAGAGACCCAGTACTTC	CSVDGQGDSGETQYF
TRBD2	-	TRBJ2-3	TRBV19	TGTGCCAGTCGGGCGCGGGGGGCAGATACGCAGTATTTT	CASRARGADTQYF
TRBD1	-	TRBJ2-7	TRBV11-2	TGTGCCAGCAGCACGCCGGGACAGGGCGAGCACGAGCAGTACTTC	CASSTPGQGEHEQYF
-	-	TRBJ1-6	TRBV10-2	TGCGCCAGCAGTGAGAGCCCTTTTAATTCACCCCTCCACTTT	CASSESPFNSPLHF
-	-	TRBJ2-6	TRBV19	TGTGCCAGTAGTGTAACAGGGTCGAGCTCTGGGGCCAACGTCCTGACTTTC	CASSVTGSSSGANVLTF
TRBD1	few	TRBJ1-1	TRBV6-6	TGTGCCAGCAGTTACGGACAGGGCCGACCGGTAGGCACTGAAGCTTTCTTT	CASSYGQGRPVGTEAFF
-	-	TRBJ1-2	TRBV29-1	TGCAGCGTTTTTGCGAATGAGTATGGCTACACCTTC	CSVFANEYGYTF
TRBD1	-	TRBJ1-3	TRBV2	TGTGCCAGCAGTCTACAGGGGGCTGCTGGAAACACCATGTATTTT	CASSLQGAAGNTMYF
TRBD1	many	TRBJ1-6	TRBV6-2/TRBV6-3	TGTGCCAGCAGCACTAAGACAGGGGTTGCGAATTCACCCCTCCACTTT	CASSTKTGVANSPLHF
-	-	TRBJ2-7	TRBV7-8	TGTGCCAGCAGCTTACATCCAGGGGTCGGGGTCGAGCAGTACTTC	CASSLHPGVGVEQYF
-	-	TRBJ1-2	TRBV7-2	TGTGCCAGCAGTTTAACCGAACAGGGAAACTATGGCTACACCTTC	CASSLTEQGNYGYTF
TRBD1	once	TRBJ2-7	TRBV5-1	TGCGCCAGCAGCTTGGGGGACAGGAGGACCCTTGACTACGAGCAGTACTTC	CASSLGDRRTLDYEQYF
TRBD2	-	TRBJ2-5	TRBV7-2	TGTGCCAGCAGCAAAACCATGCTAGCGGGATACCAAGAGACCCAGTACTTC	CASSKTMLAGYQETQYF
-	-	TRBJ2-2	TRBV10-3	TGTGCCATCGGGGACATACCGAACACCGGGGAGCTGTTTTTT	CAIGDIPNTGELFF
TRBD1	-	TRBJ2-7	TRBV11-2	TGTGCCAGCTCGCTAGGGACAGGGGTATACCACGAGCAGTACTTC	CASSLGTGVYHEQYF
-	many	TRBJ1-5	TRBV19	TGTGCCAGTCACACGACAGTCACGGGGAGCAATCAGCCCCAGCATTTT	CASHTTVTGSNQPQHF
TRBD1	-	TRBJ1-2	TRBV5-6	TGTGCCAGCAGGAATGTGGGACAGGGGTTGTATGGCTACACCTTC	CASRNVGQGLYGYTF
TRBD1	many	TRBJ2-7	TRBV20-1	TGCAGTGCGGAGGGACAGGACCTCTACGAGCAGTACTTC	CSAEGQDLYEQYF
-	many	TRBJ1-5	TRBV20-1	TGCAGTGCAGAACGAACAGGGACTGGGTTTCGCAATCAGCCCCAGCATTTT	CSAERTGTGFRNQPQHF
-	-	TRBJ2-7	TRBV20-1	TGCAGTGCTCAGACCGCGGGCTTATACGAGCAGTACTTC	CSAQTAGLYEQYF
-	many	TRBJ1-5	TRBV15	TGTGCCACCAGCAGAGATTTCGGTCAGCCCCAGCATTTT	CATSRDFGQPQHF
TRBD1	-	TRBJ1-4	TRBV10-3	TGTGCCATCAGTTGGGACAGGGCTACCGGAAAACTGTTTTTT	CAISWDRATGKLFF
TRBD1	many	TRBJ2-7	TRBV7-8	TGTGCCAGCAGCTCCTATCAGGGGGCGCGCTACGAGCAGTACTTC	CASSSYQGARYEQYF
TRBD1	-	TRBJ2-7	TRBV2	TGTGCCAGCAGTGAACTATCGATTTGGGACAGATTTTTCGAGCAGTACTTC	CASSELSIWDRFFEQYF
-	many	TRBJ1-5	TRBV6-2/TRBV6-3	TGTGCCAGCAGTTACTCGGGTCAGCCCCAGCATTTT	CASSYSGQPQHF
-	-	TRBJ2-7	TRBV15	TGTGCCACCAGCATCAACCTGCAGGGAAGGAACGAGCAGTACTTC	CATSINLQGRNEQYF
TRBD2	-	TRBJ2-7	TRBV7-6	TGTGCCAGCAGCTTGGAGAGCGGGAGTAACGAGCAGTACTTC	CASSLESGSNEQYF
-	few	TRBJ2-7	TRBV4-1	TGCGCCAGCAGCCAAGATGGAGTTAACTACGAGCAGTACTTC	CASSQDGVNYEQYF
TRBD2	few	TRBJ2-2	TRBV2	TGTGCCAGCAGTCCGGGACTAGCTCACACCGGGGAGCTGTTTTTT	CASSPGLAHTGELFF
TRBD1	-	TRBJ2-2	TRBV6-1	TGTGCCAGCAGCCTCCGGACAGGGGGCCACACCGGGGAGCTGTTTTTT	CASSLRTGGHTGELFF
TRBD2	many	TRBJ2-7	TRBV10-3	TGTGCCATCAGTGGACTAGCGGGCGAGCAGTACTTC	CAISGLAGEQYF
TRBD1	-	TRBJ1-4	TRBV7-3	TGTGCCAGCAGCTTATCGGGACAGGGAGAAACTAATGAAAAACTGTTTTTT	CASSLSGQGETNEKLFF
TRBD2	few	TRBJ2-7	TRBV6-5	TGTGCCAGCAGTTACGAAGGGACTAGCACCTACGAGCAGTACTTC	CASSYEGTSTYEQYF
-	many	TRBJ2-2	TRBV15	TGTGCCACCAGCGGACCGGACTGGTCGAACACCGGGGAGCTGTTTTTT	CATSGPDWSNTGELFF
TRBD2	many	TRBJ2-5	TRBV20-1	TGCAGTGCAAAGCCGGGACTAGGGTGGGAGACCCAGTACTTC	CSAKPGLGWETQYF
TRBD2	many	TRBJ2-5	TRBV2	TGTGCCAGCAGACTCAGTAAGGCTAGCGGACAAGAGACCCAGTACTTC	CASRLSKASGQETQYF